The entry that follows covers one TCR beta chain sequence. Followed over time, Seattle patients had been enrolled while infection was active. This CDR3 contains 12 residues. The germline gives CDR1 SGHVS, CDR2 FNYEAQ. The junction had 4 bases not matched to a gene; V was cut back by 5 bases and J by 11 bases. The data belong to a study of blood T cell repertoires in COVID-19. Across the whole study: T cells, B-cell-depleted T cells, or PBMCs supplied cDNA or gDNA.

As originally analysed: Amplification from reference gene primers served as the basis for estimated nucleated cell counts. Sequenced by immunoSEQ multiplex PCR; TCRdb stores in-frame clones only, minus some. For V, J and clone size, that table is used; D and trimming come from the DNA. This table holds 300,000 to 350,000 clones, around 90% found once. This sequence was found in a young woman with COVID-19, enrolled during active disease. The sequenced material came from peripheral blood. The V call is TRBV7-6, the J call TRBJ1-2, with 11 bases identical to TRBD1. CDR3 sequence: CASSPGTGGYTF. DNA for the CDR3: TGTGCCAGCAGCCCCGGGACAGGGGGTTACACCTTC.